These 12 T cell receptor beta chains originate from one sample sequenced in a study of shared clonotypes between healthy human individuals. Produced via immunoSEQ multiplex PCR; TCRdb's table is partial and in-frame only. Found here are under 1,100,000 clones, more than 75% of them singletons; the top ten hold roughly 0.57%. Sequencing input: memory CD4+ T cells from PBMCs. The subset: CD45RA-negative fraction. These receptors all stem from a man between 18 and 35 years old in good health. Some clones in this sample may be carry-over from other donors' samples.

Here the CDR3 reads CASSPLPYQETQYF. CDR3 nucleotide sequence: TGCGCCAGCAGTCCGCTCCCGTACCAAGAGACCCAGTACTTC. The genes are TRBV4-1 and TRBJ2-5, with D unclear. CDR3 length: 14 amino acids. The germline V and J ends were trimmed by 6 bases and 0 bases, with 11 bases remaining between them. From germline, CDR1 is MGHRA and CDR2 YSYEKL.

The chain couples TRBV30 to TRBJ1-4; D perhaps matches TRBD1 (6 bases). V gave up 4 bases and J gave up 5 bases, with 17 bases separating them. This CDR3 has 15 residues. Germline assignment: CDR1 GTSNPN and CDR2 SVGIG (reference sequence). CDR3: CAWKRVEGENEKLFF. The CDR3 DNA is TGTGCCTGGAAGCGGGTGGAGGGGGAGAATGAAAAACTGTTTTTT.

The chain carries TRBV5-4 and TRBJ2-5; 12 nucleotides match TRBD1. The CDR3 spans 16 residues. Trimming cost V 3 bases and J 1 base; bases outside gene matches: 4. Germline CDR1 reads SGHNT; CDR2 reads YYREEE (reference sequence). Here the CDR3 DNA reads TGTGCCAGCAGCTCCCGGGACAGGGGGCGCCAAGAGACCCAGTACTTC. As protein: CASSSRDRGRQETQYF.

The chain recombines TRBV7-2 with TRBJ1-2; D remains ambiguous. Germline V gives CDR1 SGHTA, CDR2 FQGNSA. V was pared by 5 bases and J by 3 bases, with 10 bases between. The length of the CDR3 is 13 residues. The CDR3 loop is CASSPPPHYGYTF. The CDR3 region has the DNA TGTGCCAGCAGCCCACCGCCTCACTATGGCTACACCTTC.

V gene TRBV11-2 combines with J gene TRBJ1-1; a weak D match, TRBD1 (5 bases). The germline V gene encodes CDR1 SGHAT and CDR2 FQNNGV. V shed 0 bases and J shed 5 bases, with 13 bases lying between them. CDR3 length: 15 residues. CDR3 nucleotide sequence: TGTGCCAGCAGCTTAGATCGGGCAGGGCAAACTGAAGCTTTCTTT. As protein: CASSLDRAGQTEAFF.

As concerns this clone: Other nucleotide sequences in the sample specify the same CDR3. This chain joins TRBV19 and TRBJ2-2, with D perhaps matching TRBD2 (6 bases). With 5 bases removed from V and 0 bases from J, the gap between germline ends came to 10 bases. Germline V CDR1 and CDR2: LNHDA, SQIVND (reference sequence). The CDR3 length is 15 residues. DNA of the CDR3: TGTGCCAGTAGTCCAAGGACTACGAACACCGGGGAGCTGTTTTTT. Its protein product is CASSPRTTNTGELFF.

This chain links TRBV19 with TRBJ2-1; 8 bases are a match to TRBD2. With 6 bases clipped from V and 3 bases from J, the junction kept 7 bases outside the gene matches. Germline CDR1 LNHDA, CDR2 SQIVND (reference sequence). The CDR3 is made up of 15 amino acids. CDR3 loop: CASRSGGTSYNEQFF. The DNA for the CDR3 is TGTGCCAGTAGGTCCGGCGGGACTAGCTACAATGAGCAGTTCTTC.

The chain joins TRBV2 to TRBJ1-3; no reliable D call. The CDR3 is 14 residues long. Per germline, CDR1 SNHLY and CDR2 FYNNEI. Trimming took 4 bases from V and 0 from J, leaving 7 bases between them. CDR3: CASSGSNSGNTIYF. In DNA form, the CDR3 reads TGTGCCAGCAGTGGTAGTAACTCTGGAAACACCATATATTTT.

V usage is TRBV15 and J usage is TRBJ2-1; 9 bases align to TRBD2. V was clipped by 3 bases and J by 0 bases; unmatched bases: 6. Germline loops: CDR1 LNHNV, CDR2 YYDKDF (reference sequence). This CDR3 is 17 amino acids long. The CDR3 here is CATSSGGRGSSYNEQFF. Written as DNA, the CDR3 is TGTGCCACCAGCAGCGGCGGGAGGGGGAGCTCCTACAATGAGCAGTTCTTC.

This chain links TRBV5-1 with TRBJ2-1; 15 bases match TRBD2. The V gene's germline CDR1 is SGHRS and CDR2 YFSETQ. V was pared by 3 bases and J by 4 bases, with 5 bases of the junction left unmatched. This CDR3 spans 17 amino acids. In DNA form, the CDR3 reads TGCGCCAGCAGCTCAGGACTAGCGGGAGGGGTATACAATGAGCAGTTCTTC. Translating gives CASSSGLAGGVYNEQFF.

V gene TRBV4-1 combines with J gene TRBJ2-3; D is perhaps TRBD1 or TRBD2 (5 bases each). CDR3 size: 17 residues. Germline V gene lookup returns CDR1 MGHRA and CDR2 YSYEKL. V lost 0 bases and J 4 bases, leaving 17 bases between the germline ends. The CDR3 spells CASSQDRGLTGSDTQYF. In DNA, the CDR3 is TGCGCCAGCAGCCAAGATCGGGGCTTAACCGGCTCAGATACGCAGTATTTT.

As DNA, the CDR3 is TGTGCCAGCAGCGGCTCGGGCCAAACCTACAATGAGCAGTTCTTC. It translates to CASSGSGQTYNEQFF. This chain connects TRBV9 to TRBJ2-1; D unresolved. This CDR3 has 15 amino acids. Germline-derived CDR1 and CDR2 are SGDLS and YYNGEE. V was cut by 3 bases and J by 2 bases, with 12 bases left in between.